This T cell receptor (beta chain) was recovered during a study of cytomegalovirus exposure and HLA in healthy donors. Study observations and caveats: Presence/absence analyses rested on an assumption that sequencing depth was roughly uniform across donors.

V dropped 5 bases and J dropped 5; count of bases not matched to a gene: 5. Germline V gene lookup returns CDR1 MNHEY and CDR2 SVGAGI. The CDR3 totals 15 residues. It was with 60 Vbeta and 13 Jbeta primers that the PCR ran. TCRdb's copy holds only in-frame clones and misses some; the assay was immunoSEQ multiplex PCR. In the table there are about 76,000 clones, around 65% of which are singletons. Comment on this clone: The antigen remains unidentified. Other nucleotide sequences from this sample produce the same CDR3.

The sequencing input was PBMCs. The clonotype was recovered from a man in his 60s in good health and CMV-seropositive. The rearrangement joins TRBV6-5 to TRBJ1-4; 10 nucleotides agree with TRBD1. CDR3 nucleotide sequence: TGTGCCAGCAGTCTGGGACAGGGGTTAAATGAAAAACTGTTTTTT. Translating gives CASSLGQGLNEKLFF.